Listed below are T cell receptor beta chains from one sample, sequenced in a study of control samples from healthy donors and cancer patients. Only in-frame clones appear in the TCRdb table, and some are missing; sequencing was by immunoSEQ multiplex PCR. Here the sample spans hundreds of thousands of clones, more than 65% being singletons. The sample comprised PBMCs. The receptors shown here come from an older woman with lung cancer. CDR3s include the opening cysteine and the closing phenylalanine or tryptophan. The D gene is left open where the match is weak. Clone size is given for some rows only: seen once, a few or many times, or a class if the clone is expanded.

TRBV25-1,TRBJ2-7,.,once,CASAGGPENEQYF,TGTGCCAGCGCTGGGGGCCCTGAGAACGAGCAGTACTTC
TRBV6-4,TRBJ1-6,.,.,CASSYGGMGSPLHF,TGTGCCAGCAGCTACGGGGGTATGGGTTCACCCCTCCACTTT
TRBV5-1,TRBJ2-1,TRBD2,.,CASSLDSGVYNEQFF,TGCGCCAGCAGCTTGGACAGCGGGGTATACAATGAGCAGTTCTTC
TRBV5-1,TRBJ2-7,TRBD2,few,CASSSLAGADYEQYF,TGCGCCAGCAGTAGCCTAGCGGGAGCAGATTACGAGCAGTACTTC
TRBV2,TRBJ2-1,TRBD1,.,CASPQDRDSYNEQFF,TGTGCCAGCCCTCAGGACAGGGACTCCTACAATGAGCAGTTCTTC
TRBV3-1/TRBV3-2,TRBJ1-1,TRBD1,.,CASSHRQGNTEAFF,TGTGCCAGCAGCCATCGACAGGGAAACACTGAAGCTTTCTTT
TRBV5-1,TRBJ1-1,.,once,CASSFSAGQTEAFF,TGCGCCAGCAGCTTTAGTGCAGGGCAGACTGAAGCTTTCTTT
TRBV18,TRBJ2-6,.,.,CASSPTGTTKYSGANVLTF,TGTGCCAGCTCACCAACCGGGACGACGAAATACTCTGGGGCCAACGTCCTGACTTTC
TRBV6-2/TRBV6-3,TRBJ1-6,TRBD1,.,CASSFGQGNSPLHF,TGTGCCAGCAGCTTTGGACAGGGAAATTCACCCCTCCACTTT
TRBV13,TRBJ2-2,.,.,CASSYPPAGLGLNTGELFF,TGTGCCAGCAGTTACCCCCCCGCCGGACTGGGCCTAAACACCGGGGAGCTGTTTTTT
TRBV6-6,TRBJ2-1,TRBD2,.,CASSYGTRAYNEQFF,TGTGCCAGCAGTTACGGGACTAGAGCCTACAATGAGCAGTTCTTC
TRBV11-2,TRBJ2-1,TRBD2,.,CASSLTTSGGYNEQFF,TGTGCCAGCAGCTTGACGACTAGCGGGGGTTACAATGAGCAGTTCTTC
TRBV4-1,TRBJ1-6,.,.,CASSQKGTINSPLHF,TGCGCCAGCAGCCAAAAAGGTACCATCAATTCACCCCTCCACTTT
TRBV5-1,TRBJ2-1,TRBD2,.,CASSPDSGGNNEQFF,TGCGCCAGCAGTCCCGATAGCGGGGGGAACAATGAGCAGTTCTTC
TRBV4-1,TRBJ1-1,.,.,CASSQGRWNTEAFF,TGCGCCAGCAGCCAAGGAAGGTGGAACACTGAAGCTTTCTTT
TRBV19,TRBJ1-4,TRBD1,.,CASSYRGEAEKLFF,TGTGCCAGTAGTTACAGGGGAGAAGCGGAAAAACTGTTTTTT
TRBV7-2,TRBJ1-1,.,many,CASSFTREAFF,TGTGCCAGCAGCTTTACGCGTGAAGCTTTCTTT
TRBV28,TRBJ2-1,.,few,CASSFRQRVQQFF,TGTGCCAGCAGTTTCAGGCAACGGGTTCAGCAGTTCTTC
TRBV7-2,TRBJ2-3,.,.,CASSWGRWGGTDTQYF,TGTGCCAGCAGCTGGGGGCGGTGGGGGGGCACAGATACGCAGTATTTT
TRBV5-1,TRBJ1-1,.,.,CASSGRGGADTEAFF,TGCGCCAGCAGCGGGAGGGGGGGCGCAGATACTGAAGCTTTCTTT
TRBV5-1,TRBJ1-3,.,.,CASSLDRAGNTIYF,TGCGCCAGCAGCTTGGACAGGGCTGGAAACACCATATATTTT
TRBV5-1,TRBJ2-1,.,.,CASSLGGNEQFF,TGCGCCAGCAGCTTGGGTGGAAATGAGCAGTTCTTC
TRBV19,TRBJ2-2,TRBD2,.,CASRMRGLAGDTGELFF,TGTGCCAGTAGGATGCGCGGACTAGCGGGAGATACCGGGGAGCTGTTTTTT
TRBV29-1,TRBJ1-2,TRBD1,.,CSVARTGWGYTF,TGCAGCGTGGCCCGGACAGGATGGGGCTACACCTTC
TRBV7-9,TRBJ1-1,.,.,CASSLLLTEAFF,TGTGCCAGCAGCTTACTCTTGACTGAAGCTTTCTTT
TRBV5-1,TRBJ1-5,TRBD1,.,CASSLSGQGGQPQHF,TGCGCCAGCAGCTTGTCCGGACAGGGCGGCCAGCCCCAGCATTTT
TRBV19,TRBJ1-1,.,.,CASSSEQVNTEAFF,TGTGCCAGTAGCTCTGAACAGGTGAACACTGAAGCTTTCTTT
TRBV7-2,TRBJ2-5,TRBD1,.,CASSANRQGRTQYF,TGTGCCAGCAGCGCCAACCGACAGGGGCGGACCCAGTACTTC
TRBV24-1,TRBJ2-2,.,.,CATSGGRTNTGELFF,TGTGCCACCAGTGGGGGACGGACTAACACCGGGGAGCTGTTTTTT
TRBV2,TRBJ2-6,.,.,CASGGSGANVLTF,TGTGCCAGCGGGGGCTCTGGGGCCAACGTCCTGACTTTC
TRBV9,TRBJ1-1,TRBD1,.,CASSVDRGPSTEAFF,TGTGCCAGCAGCGTAGATAGGGGGCCCAGCACTGAAGCTTTCTTT
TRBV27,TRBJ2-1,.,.,CASNGGAYNEQFF,TGTGCCAGCAACGGGGGAGCCTACAATGAGCAGTTCTTC
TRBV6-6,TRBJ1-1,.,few,CATWATEAFF,TGTGCCACCTGGGCCACTGAAGCTTTCTTT
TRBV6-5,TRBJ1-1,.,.,CASSTSNGGGTEAFF,TGTGCCAGCAGTACCTCAAACGGGGGGGGCACTGAAGCTTTCTTT
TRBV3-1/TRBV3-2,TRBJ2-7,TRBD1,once,CASSQGRDRANF,TGTGCCAGCAGCCAAGGACGGGACAGGGCGAACTTC